This entry features one TCR beta chain sequence. The target antigen is unknown. The record originates from a study of blood T cells in healthy people across ages. General study points: Versus aged donors, long-lived donors had higher diversity and more naive CD4+ cells. TCR beta diversity, measured per million T cells, fell in a roughly linear way with age. Across samples, TCR beta diversity tracked strongly with naive T cell percentage.

The CDR3 consists of 15 residues. The second PCR ran about 6 to 12 cycles with a sample-barcoded 5' primer and J-beta primers. MiXCR was run by TCRdb on the 5' RACE reads, yielding one entry per CDR3 protein. In the table there are about 1 million distinct CDR3 sequences, 35% to 50% of which are singletons. The chain has TRBV21-1 and TRBJ2-7; the table assigns TRBD2, which was not confirmed against the DNA. TRBV21-1 is a pseudogene locus. The material sequenced was blood. This sequence was found in a woman aged 60-75 years in good health. In nucleotides, the CDR3 is TGTGCCAGCACCCTACTAGCGGGGTCTCCCTACGAGCAGTACTTC. This translates into CASTLLAGSPYEQYF.